The 22 T cell receptor beta chains reported below all come from one sample, sequenced in a study of post-analysis software for immune sequencing data. General study results and limits: About 5 TRBV segments were significantly more frequent in patients than in controls. TRBV5-6, TRBV5-1 and TRBV20-1 were among these segments.

cDNA libraries for TCR beta contained unique molecular identifiers. TCRdb recomputed calls from the PCR reads with MiXCR, one row per CDR3 protein. The table has roughly 700,000 distinct CDR3 sequences, about 32% seen once; the top ten hold approximately 0.6%. The antigens these receptors bind are not known. The sample comprised blood. The receptors were gathered from a girl aged 5 to 17 with multiple sclerosis.

This clonotype occurred many times. V gene TRBV5-1 combines with J gene TRBJ2-7; 9 nucleotides agree with TRBD2. The CDR3 sequence is 18 residues long. Per germline, CDR1 SGHRS and CDR2 YFSETQ. Trimming cost V 1 base and J 2 bases; bases outside gene matches: 13. The CDR3 DNA follows: TGCGCCAGCAGCTTGTTTTTAGCGGGAGAGGAATTAACCTACGAGCAGTACTTC. Its protein is CASSLFLAGEELTYEQYF.

This clonotype appeared a single time. The V and J genes are TRBV20-1 and TRBJ1-2, with D unclear. The V end lost 1 base, the J end lost 3 bases, and 12 bases lay between the germline ends. The germline V gene encodes CDR1 DFQATT and CDR2 SNEGSKA (reference sequence). This CDR3 is 14 amino acids long. CDR3 nucleotide sequence: TGCAGTGCTAGAGTTATAGCCTCCCACTATGGCTACACCTTC. Translation: CSARVIASHYGYTF.

CDR3 coding DNA: TGTGCCAGCAGTTTCACTAGCGAGGAGACCCAGTACTTC. Amino acids: CASSFTSEETQYF. The rearrangement joins TRBV28 to TRBJ2-5, with TRBD2 matching over 7 bases. V shed 3 bases, J shed 5 bases, and the junction held 3 bases outside the gene matches. CDR1 MDHEN and CDR2 SYDVKM come from the germline V gene. This CDR3 is built from 13 residues.

Concerning this clonotype itself: One junction end disagrees with the germline gene, perhaps due to a read error. The J gene is TRBJ2-4, the V gene TRBV2; no clear D. This CDR3 spans 11 amino acids. The germline gives CDR1 SNHLY, CDR2 FYNNEI. This CDR3 is CASSERNIPYF. DNA for the CDR3: TGTGCCAGCAGTGAACGGAACATTCCGTACTTC.

This clonotype was seen once. The V and J genes are TRBV5-1 and TRBJ1-2; 12 positions agree with TRBD1. The V and J ends lost 2 bases and 6 bases, in that order; junction bases with no gene match: 5. Germline CDR1 and CDR2: SGHRS and YFSETQ. The CDR3 length is 15 residues. Here the CDR3 DNA reads TGCGCCAGCAGCTTTTCCGGGACAGGGGGCAATGGCTACACCTTC. Amino acid sequence: CASSFSGTGGNGYTF.

In its sample, this clonotype was seen a few times. The CDR3 coding sequence is TGCAGTGCTAGAGTGCCGGGAAGGGGCAATCAGCCCCAGCATTTT. This translates into CSARVPGRGNQPQHF. This chain joins TRBV20-1 and TRBJ1-5; D unclear. With 1 base removed from V and 2 bases from J, the gap between germline ends came to 12 bases. CDR1 and CDR2 (germline): DFQATT, SNEGSKA (reference sequence). The CDR3 sequence is 15 residues long.

The rearrangement joins TRBV28 to TRBJ2-7, with TRBD2 identical over 7 bases. Losses at the gene ends were 6 bases for V and 3 bases for J; bases not matched to a gene: 11. The V gene's germline CDR1 is MDHEN and CDR2 SYDVKM. This CDR3 has 15 amino acids. The chain's CDR3 is CASSRPGGGFYEQYF. CDR3 DNA sequence: TGTGCCAGCAGCCGCCCGGGAGGAGGCTTCTACGAGCAGTACTTC.

This rearrangement joins TRBV4-3 to TRBJ1-5; no definite D call. The CDR3 is 13 amino acids. Germline V CDR1 and CDR2: LGHNA, YSLEER. V lost 3 bases and J 2 bases, leaving 5 bases between the germline ends. Here the CDR3 reads CASSQYRNQPQHF. The CDR3 DNA sequence: TGCGCCAGCAGCCAGTATCGCAATCAGCCCCAGCATTTT.

This chain links TRBV6-1 with TRBJ1-4; D is possibly TRBD1 (5 bases). V was pared by 7 bases and J by 8 bases, with 20 bases between. Looked up from germline, CDR1 is MNHNS and CDR2 is SASEGT. The CDR3 has 15 residues. The CDR3 DNA sequence: TGTGCCAGCATATCCTGGGGCAAGGTGGAAGAAAAACTGTTTTTT. It codes for CASISWGKVEEKLFF.

V usage is TRBV20-1 and J usage is TRBJ2-3, with D tentatively TRBD1 or TRBD2 (5 bases each). The length of the CDR3 is 15 residues. CDR1 is DFQATT and CDR2 is SNEGSKA in the germline V gene (reference sequence). Trimming removed 1 base at V and 1 base at J, with 12 bases between. This CDR3 is CSARVPRGRTDTQYF. CDR3 nucleotides: TGCAGTGCTAGAGTCCCACGGGGCCGCACAGATACGCAGTATTTT.

Turning to this clonotype: At one of its ends the junction is not consistent with the germline gene, which may arise from a read error. The chain links TRBV29-1 to TRBJ1-2; D gene uncertain. CDR1 is SQVTM and CDR2 is ANQGSEA in the germline V gene. The length of the CDR3 is 10 residues. The CDR3 is CSVYDYDYTF. CDR3 in DNA: TGCAGCGTTTACGACTATGACTACACCTTC.

V is TRBV7-2 and J is TRBJ2-7; the match to TRBD2 covers 8 bases. CDR3 length equals 15 residues. V lost 2 bases to trimming and J lost 2 bases; unmatched junction nucleotides: 5. Germline V CDR1 and CDR2: SGHTA, FQGNSA. Written as DNA, the CDR3 is TGTGCCAGCAGCTTACGTCGGGAGGGCCCCTACGAGCAGTACTTC. It encodes CASSLRREGPYEQYF.

This clonotype was seen only a few times. The chain joins TRBV20-1 to TRBJ2-7; TRBD2 aligns across 9 bases. The ends lost 2 bases at V and 2 bases at J; junction bases unmatched: 13. Germline loops: CDR1 DFQATT, CDR2 SNEGSKA (reference sequence). The CDR3 runs 17 residues. In DNA form, the CDR3 reads TGCAGTGCTAGACCCCTTGGGGGCGGGAGGGCCACCTACGAGCAGTACTTC. Residues: CSARPLGGGRATYEQYF.

This clonotype was counted a few times. This rearrangement joins TRBV5-1 to TRBJ2-7; possibly TRBD1 for D (5 bases). V was clipped by 4 bases and J by 5 bases, with 16 bases between them. Germline V gene lookup returns CDR1 SGHRS and CDR2 YFSETQ. The CDR3 covers 14 residues. CDR3 DNA sequence: TGCGCCAGCAGCCAGTCACTCCTCAGGGACGAGCAGTACTTC. It translates to CASSQSLLRDEQYF.

V gene TRBV5-1 combines with J gene TRBJ2-3; D is ambiguous. Germline V CDR1 and CDR2: SGHRS, YFSETQ. V was shortened by 2 bases and J by 2 bases, with 12 bases between the two germline ends. This CDR3 has 15 residues. For the CDR3, the DNA is TGCGCCAGCAGCTTCTCTCTAGAGCACACAGATACGCAGTATTTT. This sequence encodes CASSFSLEHTDTQYF.

The sample holds many counts of this clonotype. The chain carries TRBV3-1 and TRBJ2-7; no reliable D call. V shed 0 bases and J shed 3 bases, with 9 bases lying between them. Germline-derived CDR1 and CDR2 are LGHDT and YNNKEL (reference sequence). This CDR3 has 14 residues. The CDR3 spells CASSQDPYGYEQYF. CDR3 coding DNA: TGTGCCAGCAGCCAAGATCCTTACGGCTACGAGCAGTACTTC.

About this clonotype itself: The junction and the germline gene differ at one end; a read error may be behind it. The rearrangement uses TRBV5-1 and TRBJ2-1, with D possibly matching TRBD2 (5 bases). The V gene's germline CDR1 is SGHRS and CDR2 YFSETQ. The CDR3 consists of 15 residues. The CDR3 protein is CASSLVGSSYNERFF. The CDR3 DNA reads TGCGCCAGCAGCTTGGTAGGGAGCTCCTACAATGAGCGGTTCTTC. Complete variable domain (other parts from reference TRBV5-1 and TRBJ2-1): KAGVTQTPRYLIKTRGQQVTLSCSPISGHRSVSWYQQTPGQGLQFLFEYFSETQRNKGNFPGRFSGRQFSNSRSEMNVSTLELGDSALYLCASSLVGSSYNERFFGPGTRLTVL.

The chain joins TRBV5-1 to TRBJ2-1; possibly TRBD1 for D (6 bases). Germline lookup yields CDR1 SGHRS and CDR2 YFSETQ. V gave up 4 bases and J gave up 3 bases, with 14 bases separating them. The CDR3 totals 15 residues. This CDR3 reads CASSLMPDSYNEQFF. Written as DNA, the CDR3 is TGCGCCAGCAGCCTAATGCCGGACAGCTACAATGAGCAGTTCTTC.

This clonotype has more than one count but fewer than ten. J is TRBJ1-2 and V is TRBV28; a possible D gene is TRBD1 (6 bases). CDR3 length: 18 residues. V was cut by 4 bases and J by 3 bases, with 24 bases left in between. Germline CDR1 reads MDHEN; CDR2 reads SYDVKM. CDR3: CASSSRLRGSEEHYGYTF. The CDR3, as DNA: TGTGCCAGCAGTTCGCGCTTGAGGGGGTCCGAAGAACACTATGGCTACACCTTC.

The V and J genes are TRBV5-5 and TRBJ2-3, with 12 bases that match TRBD1. J was trimmed by 1 base and V by 4 bases; bases with no gene match: 13. The CDR3 spans 19 residues. In germline, CDR1 is SGHKS, CDR2 YYEKEE (reference sequence). CDR3 nucleotide sequence: TGTGCCAGCAGCATCCGGGACAGGGGGCGCGGGTTTGGCACAGATACGCAGTATTTT. This translates into CASSIRDRGRGFGTDTQYF. Filled out from reference TRBV5-5 and TRBJ2-3, the complete variable domain reads DAGVTQSPTHLIKTRGQQVTLRCSPISGHKSVSWYQQVLGQGPQFIFQYYEKEERGRGNFPDRFSARQFPNYSSELNVNALLLGDSALYLCASSIRDRGRGFGTDTQYFGPGTRLTVL.

The genes are TRBV3-1 and TRBJ2-5; 9 nucleotides match TRBD2. J was trimmed by 8 bases and V by 1 base; bases with no gene match: 8. The CDR3 runs 15 residues. Germline V gene lookup returns CDR1 LGHDT and CDR2 YNNKEL (reference sequence). The CDR3 spells CASSQAPAGGGTQYF. The CDR3 bases are TGTGCCAGCAGCCAAGCTCCTGCGGGGGGGGGAACCCAGTACTTC.

The rearrangement uses TRBV6-6 and TRBJ2-6, with TRBD1 as a possible D gene (5 bases). CDR3 length: 16 amino acids. Germline V gene sequence: CDR1 MNHNY, CDR2 SVGAGI (reference sequence). The ends were cut back, 7 bases at V and 2 bases at J, with 15 bases in the middle. CDR3 nucleotide sequence: TGTGCCAGCATCCCGACAGCTCCCCCTGGGGCCAACGTCCTGACTTTC. Amino acid sequence: CASIPTAPPGANVLTF.